Below, one TCR beta chain is given with its context. Its antigen is unknown. The sample originates from a study of response to subunit inactivated influenza vaccine. Whole-study results and caveats: The authors proposed limited new T cell recruitment per seasonal influenza vaccination.

From the RT-PCR reads, TCRdb called clonotypes with MiXCR, one entry per CDR3 protein. The table lists just over 300,000 distinct CDR3 sequences, approximately 23% of them singletons. Per germline, CDR1 LNHNV and CDR2 YYDKDF (reference sequence). The length of the CDR3 is 12 residues. The V gene lost 3 bases and the J gene lost 6 bases, with 9 bases spanning the gap. The sequences come from PBMCs from blood, collected about 20 months after vaccination. The rearrangement uses TRBV15 and TRBJ2-7; D possibly corresponds to TRBD2 (5 bases). The clonotype originates from a man aged 45-69 years who received an inactivated influenza vaccine. CDR3 amino acids: CATSSGLLEQYF. The CDR3 DNA is TGTGCCACCAGCAGCGGACTCCTCGAGCAGTACTTC.